These 31 T cell receptor beta chains share one sample of origin, sequenced in a study of T cell responses to AZD1222 COVID-19 vaccine. Sequencing used immunoSEQ multiplex PCR; TCRdb keeps in-frame clones, though not all of them. The profile shows approximately 150,000 clones, approximately 90% of them singletons. The sample was peripheral blood, taken on day 0 of AZD1222 vaccination. The receptors come from an adult in good health.

V gene TRBV6-2 or TRBV6-3 combines with J gene TRBJ1-2; no reliable D call. The germline V gene has CDR1 MNHEY and CDR2 SVGEGT. The CDR3 is 12 residues long. V was cut by 2 bases and J by 8 bases, with 9 bases left in between. CDR3 residues: CASSYGTGGYTF. The DNA for the CDR3 is TGTGCCAGCAGTTACGGTACGGGAGGCTACACCTTC.

In its sample, this clone was seen once. J is TRBJ1-2 and V is TRBV29-1; tentatively, D is TRBD1 (5 bases). This CDR3 region has 10 residues. V dropped 3 bases and J dropped 6 bases, with 5 bases sitting between them. Germline CDR1 and CDR2: SQVTM and ANQGSEA. The CDR3 DNA reads as TGCAGCGTTGACAGGGATGGCTACACCTTC. It specifies CSVDRDGYTF. Based on the CDR3 plus reference TRBV29-1 and TRBJ1-2, the full variable domain is SAVISQKPSRDICQRGTSLTIQCQVDSQVTMMFWYRQQPGQSLTLIATANQGSEATYESGFVIDKFPISRPNLTFSTLTVSNMSPEDSSIYLCSVDRDGYTFGSGTRLTVV.

The chain joins TRBV24-1 to TRBJ2-5, with D unresolved. Germline CDR1 reads KGHDR; CDR2 reads SFDVKD. The CDR3 consists of 12 residues. V was trimmed by 4 bases and J by 2 bases, leaving 4 bases between them. The CDR3 region has the DNA TGTGCCACCAGTGACGATCAAGAGACCCAGTACTTC. This translates into CATSDDQETQYF.

The chain combines TRBV30 with TRBJ1-4; 7 bases agree with TRBD1. The CDR3 contains 14 residues. The J segment lost 3 bases and the V segment lost 1 base, leaving 2 bases of the junction unmatched. The V gene's germline CDR1 is GTSNPN and CDR2 SVGIG (reference sequence). The CDR3 spells CAWSEGAPNEKLFF. CDR3 sequence (DNA): TGTGCCTGGAGTGAGGGGGCACCTAATGAAAAACTGTTTTTT.

V gene TRBV19 combines with J gene TRBJ2-5; possible D gene TRBD2, 6 bases. Germline CDR1 and CDR2: LNHDA and SQIVND (reference sequence). The CDR3 is 15 amino acids. V lost 0 bases and J lost 5, with 13 bases in between. Written as DNA, the CDR3 is TGTGCCAGTAGTATAGAGGGGCCAGGAGGGGAGACCCAGTACTTC. Amino acids: CASSIEGPGGETQYF.

The chain recombines TRBV19 with TRBJ1-2; the D gene is possibly TRBD1 (6 bases). This CDR3 is built from 16 residues. CDR1 is LNHDA, CDR2 SQIVND, per germline (reference sequence). Trimming shortened V by 3 bases and J by 8 bases, and 22 bases separated the two germline ends. Here the CDR3 reads CASSIGGFDRSLGYTF. In nucleotides, the CDR3 is TGTGCCAGTAGTATTGGCGGGTTTGACAGGTCGTTGGGCTACACCTTC.

This clone was observed once. V and J are TRBV7-2 and TRBJ2-7; possible D gene TRBD2, 5 bases. Germline CDR1 reads SGHTA; CDR2 reads FQGNSA. Trimming removed 3 bases from V and 5 bases from J, with 11 bases in between. The length of the CDR3 is 13 residues. In nucleotides, the CDR3 is TGTGCCAGCAGCTTGGCTAGCTTGCACGAGCAGTACTTC. Amino acids: CASSLASLHEQYF.

The genes are TRBV15 and TRBJ2-5; D is perhaps TRBD2 (5 bases). The CDR3 runs 17 residues. The germline CDR1 and CDR2 sequences are LNHNV and YYDKDF (reference sequence). With 4 bases removed from V and 1 base from J, the gap between germline ends came to 19 bases. CDR3 region: CATSKRPGETAQETQYF. The CDR3 DNA sequence: TGTGCCACCAGCAAGCGACCTGGGGAGACGGCCCAAGAGACCCAGTACTTC.

This clone has only a few counts. This chain connects TRBV27 to TRBJ1-5, with D possibly matching TRBD1 (6 bases). Trimming cost V 6 bases and J 3 bases, with 12 bases left between them. CDR1 and CDR2 from the germline V gene are MNHEY and SMNVEV (reference sequence). The CDR3 has 14 amino acids. Here the CDR3 reads CASSQAGDNQPQHF. CDR3 DNA: TGTGCCAGCAGCCAAGCAGGGGACAATCAGCCCCAGCATTTT.

This chain connects TRBV21-1 to TRBJ2-1. TRBV21-1 is shown as a pseudogene. The CDR3 consists of 17 residues. CDR3 in DNA: TGTGCCAGCAGCAAAGCGCAGGGGGGGGTCACCTACAATGAGCAGTTCTTC. It translates to CASSKAQGGVTYNEQFF.

The chain has TRBV5-1 and TRBJ2-4; 13 nucleotides line up with TRBD2. V dropped 4 bases and J dropped 5; count of bases not matched to a gene: 9. The CDR3 is 17 residues long. Germline assignment: CDR1 SGHRS and CDR2 YFSETQ. The DNA for the CDR3 is TGCGCCAGCAGCCCGAAACACACTAGCGGGGGGGAAAACATTCAGTACTTC. Protein product: CASSPKHTSGGENIQYF.

The CDR3 spells CASSLAQGNTGELFF. CDR3 nucleotide sequence: TGTGCCAGCAGTTTAGCACAGGGGAACACCGGGGAGCTGTTTTTT. This sequence joins TRBV27 and TRBJ2-2; weak D call: TRBD1 (6 bases). There are 15 residues in the CDR3. Germline values: CDR1 MNHEY, CDR2 SMNVEV (reference sequence). The V end lost 2 bases, the J end lost 1 base, and 8 bases lay between the germline ends.

The J gene is TRBJ2-5, the V gene TRBV5-1; either TRBD1 or TRBD2 may supply D (5 bases each). The CDR3 contains 14 residues. Germline V gives CDR1 SGHRS, CDR2 YFSETQ. V gave up 4 bases and J gave up 2 bases, with 12 bases separating them. The CDR3 nucleotides read TGCGCCAGCAGCGCCGGGACGGTTCAAGAGACCCAGTACTTC. This gives the protein CASSAGTVQETQYF.

The chain employs TRBV28 and TRBJ1-6; D is unclear. This CDR3 comprises 14 residues. V dropped 3 bases and J dropped 4 bases, with 7 bases sitting between them. Looked up from germline, CDR1 is MDHEN and CDR2 is SYDVKM. DNA for the CDR3: TGTGCCAGCAGTTTTGGAAAATATAATTCACCCCTCCACTTT. Residues: CASSFGKYNSPLHF.

This chain connects TRBV27 to TRBJ1-4; TRBD1 might be the D (5 bases). CDR3 length equals 17 residues. Trimming removed 3 bases from V and 8 bases from J, with 22 bases in between. Per germline, CDR1 MNHEY and CDR2 SMNVEV (reference sequence). CDR3 sequence reads: CASSFRVSRGGAEKLFF. CDR3 nucleotide sequence: TGTGCCAGCAGTTTCCGAGTGTCGAGGGGCGGCGCGGAAAAACTGTTTTTT.

The chain has TRBV25-1 and TRBJ2-1; possibly TRBD2 for D (6 bases). Trimming took off 1 base at V and 4 bases at J, with 8 bases between the two ends. This CDR3 has 14 residues. The germline V gene encodes CDR1 MGHDK and CDR2 SYGVNS. CDR3: CASSEWSGYNEQFF. The CDR3 DNA reads TGTGCCAGCAGTGAATGGAGCGGGTACAATGAGCAGTTCTTC. The whole variable domain, filled in from reference TRBV25-1 and TRBJ2-1, reads EADIYQTPRYLVIGTGKKITLECSQTMGHDKMYWYQQDPGMELHLIHYSYGVNSTEKGDLSSESTVSRIRTEHFPLTLESARPSHTSQYLCASSEWSGYNEQFFGPGTRLTVL.

The CDR3 DNA sequence: TGCGCCAGCAGCCTTAGACAGGGAAGTAGCAATGAGCAGTTCTTC. Protein: CASSLRQGSSNEQFF. The chain links TRBV5-1 to TRBJ2-1; TRBD1 agrees at 7 bases. V lost 4 bases and J lost 6; bases outside the gene matches: 10. The CDR3 runs 15 residues. Germline V gene lookup returns CDR1 SGHRS and CDR2 YFSETQ.

The chain recombines TRBV6-6 with TRBJ1-2; 10 positions match TRBD1. Germline V gene lookup returns CDR1 MNHNY and CDR2 SVGAGI (reference sequence). This CDR3 is 15 amino acids long. J lost 7 bases, V lost 7 bases, and 12 bases had no gene match. The CDR3 DNA follows: TGTGCCAGCACCATCCATCGACAGGGGGCGCCTGGCTACACCTTC. Encoded protein: CASTIHRQGAPGYTF.

This chain joins TRBV9 and TRBJ2-7; 10 nucleotides agree with TRBD2. Germline trimming cut 2 bases from V and 4 bases from J; bases unmatched to any gene: 6. Looked up from germline, CDR1 is SGDLS and CDR2 is YYNGEE. The CDR3 has 15 amino acids. This CDR3 reads CASSVAGTSEYEQYF. The CDR3 DNA is TGTGCCAGCAGCGTCGCCGGGACTAGCGAGTACGAGCAGTACTTC.

The chain joins TRBV2 to TRBJ2-2, with 8 bases that match TRBD2. Trimming took 8 bases from V and 5 from J; bases not matched to a gene: 10. The CDR3 is 15 residues long. The V gene's germline CDR1 is SNHLY and CDR2 FYNNEI. This CDR3 is CASGREVAGTGELFF. Here the CDR3 DNA reads TGTGCCAGCGGGCGCGAGGTAGCGGGAACCGGGGAGCTGTTTTTT.

This clone has just one count. V gene TRBV5-1 combines with J gene TRBJ2-5; 7 bases agree with TRBD1. The CDR3 sequence is 16 residues long. Trimming removed 4 bases from V and 5 bases from J; junction bases left unmatched: 14. Germline V gives CDR1 SGHRS, CDR2 YFSETQ. CDR3 nucleotides: TGCGCCAGCAGCCCGTACGCGACAGGGTTCGGGGAGACCCAGTACTTC. It is translated as CASSPYATGFGETQYF.

CDR3 residues: CASSLTGTGGETQYF. In nucleotides, the CDR3 is TGTGCCAGCAGCTTAACCGGGACGGGTGGGGAGACCCAGTACTTC. V and J are TRBV7-3 and TRBJ2-5; D possibly matches TRBD1 or TRBD2 (5 bases each). The CDR3 is 15 residues long. Germline lookup yields CDR1 SGHTA and CDR2 FQGTGA. V lost 0 bases and J lost 5, with 13 bases in between.

J is TRBJ2-1 and V is TRBV7-2; D uncertain. The CDR3 covers 13 residues. CDR1 is SGHTA, CDR2 FQGNSA, per germline. V lost 0 bases and J 7 bases, leaving 7 bases between the germline ends. CDR3 DNA sequence: TGTGCCAGCAGCTTAGCGGTGCAAAATGAGCAGTTCTTC. Its protein is CASSLAVQNEQFF.

Concerning this clone: Other DNA sequences from this sample encode an identical CDR3 as well. The rearrangement uses TRBV9 and TRBJ2-1; 10 nucleotides agree with TRBD2. The CDR3 runs to 15 residues. Trimming took 2 bases from V and 4 from J; bases not matched to a gene: 3. CDR1 is SGDLS, CDR2 YYNGEE, per germline. The CDR3 DNA is TGTGCCAGCAGCGTTTCTAGCGGGGGATACAATGAGCAGTTCTTC. Its protein is CASSVSSGGYNEQFF.

This clone was counted ten times or more. J is TRBJ1-1 and V is TRBV6-4; D is possibly TRBD1 (6 bases). The CDR3 totals 13 residues. Germline V gene data show CDR1 as MRHNA and CDR2 as SNTAGT. V was cut by 3 bases and J by 2 bases, with 7 bases left in between. As DNA, the CDR3 is TGTGCCAGCAGTGAGGGGGCAAACACTGAAGCTTTCTTT. Its protein is CASSEGANTEAFF.

The V and J genes are TRBV5-4 and TRBJ1-2, with D maybe TRBD1 (5 bases). Germline V gene sequence: CDR1 SGHNT, CDR2 YYREEE (reference sequence). Trimming removed 0 bases at V and 8 bases at J, with 8 bases between. This CDR3 region has 12 residues. DNA for the CDR3: TGTGCCAGCAGCTTGGTGGGGCAAGGCTACACCTTC. Its translation is CASSLVGQGYTF.

The rearrangement uses TRBV9 and TRBJ1-1; D ambiguous. Germline V CDR1 and CDR2: SGDLS, YYNGEE. This CDR3 has 13 residues. Trimming took off 0 bases at V and 1 base at J, with 4 bases between the two ends. The CDR3 nucleotides read TGTGCCAGCAGCGTAGCTCAGAACACTGAAGCTTTCTTT. Residues: CASSVAQNTEAFF.

Only a few counts were recorded for this clone. This chain uses TRBV5-1 with TRBJ2-5; TRBD2 matches at 12 bases. Germline CDR1 SGHRS, CDR2 YFSETQ. Trimming removed 4 bases from V and 1 base from J; junction bases left unmatched: 11. CDR3 size: 18 residues. Written as DNA, the CDR3 is TGCGCCAGCAGCCCCCTAACTCGACTAGCGGGAGTCCAAGAGACCCAGTACTTC. The encoded protein is CASSPLTRLAGVQETQYF.

The genes are TRBV9 and TRBJ2-1; tentative D call: TRBD2 (6 bases). V shed 4 bases and J shed 3 bases, with 14 bases lying between them. CDR1 SGDLS and CDR2 YYNGEE come from the germline V gene. There are 15 residues in the CDR3. The CDR3 coding sequence is TGTGCCAGCAGCCCGGGACTCCACCTCTACAATGAGCAGTTCTTC. This codes for CASSPGLHLYNEQFF.

The chain carries TRBV7-3 and TRBJ2-1; 10 bases match TRBD2. Germline CDR1 reads SGHTA; CDR2 reads FQGTGA. CDR3 length: 17 amino acids. With V trimmed by 0 bases and J by 9 bases, 11 bases remained unmatched. The CDR3 here is CASSLTPTSGPKGEQFF. CDR3 DNA: TGTGCCAGCAGCTTAACGCCGACTAGCGGGCCCAAGGGTGAGCAGTTCTTC.

This sequence joins TRBV13 and TRBJ2-3, with D tentatively TRBD2 (6 bases). In germline, CDR1 is PRHDT, CDR2 FYEKMQ (reference sequence). The CDR3 sequence is 16 residues long. Trimming pared 1 base from V and 0 bases from J, leaving 11 bases between. CDR3 amino acids: CASSLEARDSTDTQYF. In DNA, the CDR3 is TGTGCCAGCAGCTTAGAGGCGCGGGACAGCACAGATACGCAGTATTTT.